Presented here are 10 T cell receptor beta chains from one specimen sequenced in a study of radiation and T cells in renal cell carcinoma (dated by TCRdb to 2020 to 2022). Library creation used the immunoSEQ multiplex PCR assay. In TCRdb, the immuneACCESS table is reduced to in-frame sequences with V and J assigned. These tables do not hold every clone; where another copy was compared, an unresolved V gene accounts for under half, and the others remain unexplained. The table for this sample lists tens of thousands of clones; approximately 83% of them were counted only once. Of the sample, roughly 30% falls within the top ten clones. The time point label corresponds to: baseline pretreatment blood. This sample's treatment or condition label indicates: 15 Gy SBRT to primary tumor, nephrectomy 4 weeks later. The sequencing here drew on blood, taken from a patient whose treatment included radiotherapy and nephrectomy. These receptor sequences come from a woman in her 70s with renal cell carcinoma.

The chain combines TRBV19 with TRBJ2-1; the match to TRBD1 covers 11 bases. CDR3 length: 14 residues. CDR1 is LNHDA, CDR2 SQIVND, per germline (reference sequence). V shed 5 bases, J shed 4 bases, and the junction held 1 base outside the gene matches. The CDR3 is CASSWDRGYNEQFF. CDR3 bases: TGTGCCAGTAGTTGGGACAGGGGGTACAATGAGCAGTTCTTC.

This rearrangement joins TRBV2 to TRBJ1-5; 8 nucleotides align to TRBD1. The junction had 2 bases not matched to a gene; V was cut back by 4 bases and J by 0 bases. Germline values: CDR1 SNHLY, CDR2 FYNNEI. The CDR3 contains 15 residues. The CDR3 region has the DNA TGTGCCAGCAGTGGGGACAGGCTTAGCAATCAGCCCCAGCATTTT. This sequence encodes CASSGDRLSNQPQHF.

The J gene is TRBJ1-1, the V gene TRBV6-5; D remains unclear. Trimming pared 2 bases from V and 0 bases from J, leaving 4 bases between. The CDR3 length is 13 residues. CDR1 and CDR2 (germline): MNHEY, SVGAGI. This CDR3 reads CASSYGMNTEAFF. In DNA form, the CDR3 reads TGTGCCAGCAGTTACGGTATGAACACTGAAGCTTTCTTT.

This chain uses TRBV2 with TRBJ2-7; D ambiguous. Trimming took 10 bases from V and 2 from J, leaving 9 bases between them. The CDR3 extends over 11 amino acids. The germline V gene encodes CDR1 SNHLY and CDR2 FYNNEI. The DNA of the CDR3 is TGTGCCACCAAGACGACCTACGAGCAGTACTTC. As protein: CATKTTYEQYF.

The chain employs TRBV6-1 and TRBJ1-3, with unresolved D. With 2 bases removed from V and 0 bases from J, the gap between germline ends came to 8 bases. Germline values: CDR1 MNHNS, CDR2 SASEGT. The CDR3 contains 15 residues. This CDR3 reads CASSEIRYSGNTIYF. Here the CDR3 DNA reads TGTGCCAGCAGTGAAATCCGGTACTCTGGAAACACCATATATTTT.

The chain couples TRBV6-5 to TRBJ1-2, with 7 positions matching TRBD1. The CDR3 has 13 amino acids. Per germline, CDR1 MNHEY and CDR2 SVGAGI. After removal of 10 bases from V and 6 bases from J, the junction contained 11 bases not matched to a gene. The CDR3 is CATLGYRGDGYTF. The CDR3, as DNA: TGTGCCACGTTGGGGTACAGGGGTGATGGCTACACCTTC.

The rearrangement links TRBV7-9 to TRBJ2-1; no clear D gene. The CDR3 is made up of 15 amino acids. V lost 5 bases, J lost 7 bases, and 18 bases lay in between. The germline gives CDR1 SEHNR, CDR2 FQNEAQ (reference sequence). In DNA form, the CDR3 reads TGTGCCAGCAGCCCCACCGGAGCCCCCCCTAATGAGCAGTTCTTC. This codes for CASSPTGAPPNEQFF.

The chain combines TRBV2 with TRBJ1-1; 7 nucleotides agree with TRBD1. Looked up from germline, CDR1 is SNHLY and CDR2 is FYNNEI. There are 11 residues in the CDR3. V dropped 10 bases and J dropped 12; count of bases not matched to a gene: 11. The CDR3 DNA sequence: TGTGCCAACCTGTGGACAGGTTTAACTTTCTTT. Protein product: CANLWTGLTFF.

V is TRBV19 and J is TRBJ2-7; tentative D call: TRBD1 (5 bases). Germline CDR1 is LNHDA and CDR2 is SQIVND (reference sequence). This CDR3 contains 14 residues. V lost 1 base and J 6 bases, leaving 13 bases between the germline ends. CDR3 residues: CASSIGGAAREQYF. In DNA form, the CDR3 reads TGTGCCAGTAGTATAGGTGGGGCTGCGCGCGAGCAGTACTTC.

V gene TRBV6-6 combines with J gene TRBJ1-5; 7 positions match TRBD1. Germline V gene data show CDR1 as MNHNY and CDR2 as SVGAGI (reference sequence). V trimming: 2 bases; J trimming: 5 bases; junction bases outside the gene matches: 6. There are 15 residues in the CDR3. The CDR3 sequence: CASSYLGQADQPQHF. DNA for the CDR3: TGTGCCAGCAGTTACCTTGGACAGGCTGATCAGCCCCAGCATTTT.